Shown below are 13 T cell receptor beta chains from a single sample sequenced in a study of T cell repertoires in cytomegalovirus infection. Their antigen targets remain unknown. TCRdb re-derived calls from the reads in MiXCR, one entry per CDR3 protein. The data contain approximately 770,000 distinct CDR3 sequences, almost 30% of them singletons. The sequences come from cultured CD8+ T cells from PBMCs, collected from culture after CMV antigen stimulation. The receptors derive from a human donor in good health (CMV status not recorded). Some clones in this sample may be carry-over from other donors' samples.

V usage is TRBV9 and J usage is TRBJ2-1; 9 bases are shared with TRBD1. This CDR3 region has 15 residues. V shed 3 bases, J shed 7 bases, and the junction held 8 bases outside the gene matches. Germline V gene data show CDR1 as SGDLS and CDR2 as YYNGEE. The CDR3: CASSERDRDGNEQFF. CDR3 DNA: TGTGCCAGCAGCGAGCGGGACAGGGACGGGAATGAGCAGTTCTTC. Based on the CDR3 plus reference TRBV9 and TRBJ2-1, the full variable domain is DSGVTQTPKHLITATGQRVTLRCSPRSGDLSVYWYQQSLDQGLQFLIQYYNGEERAKGNILERFSAQQFPDLHSELNLSSLELGDSALYFCASSERDRDGNEQFFGPGTRLTVL.

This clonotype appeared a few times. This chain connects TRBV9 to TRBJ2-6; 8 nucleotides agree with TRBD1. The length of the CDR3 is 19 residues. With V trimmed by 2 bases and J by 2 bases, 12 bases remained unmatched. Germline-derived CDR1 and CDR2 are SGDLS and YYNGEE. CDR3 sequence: CASSVRTTGGSTGANVLTF. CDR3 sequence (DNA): TGTGCCAGCAGCGTTCGAACAACAGGGGGATCTACTGGGGCCAACGTCCTGACTTTC.

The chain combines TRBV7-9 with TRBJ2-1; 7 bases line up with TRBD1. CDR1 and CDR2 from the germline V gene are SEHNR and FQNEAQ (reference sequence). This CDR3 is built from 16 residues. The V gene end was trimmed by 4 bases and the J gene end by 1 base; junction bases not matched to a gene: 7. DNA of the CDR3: TGTGCCAGCAGCTCCGCCTCGGGACAGTCCTACAATGAGCAGTTCTTC. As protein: CASSSASGQSYNEQFF.

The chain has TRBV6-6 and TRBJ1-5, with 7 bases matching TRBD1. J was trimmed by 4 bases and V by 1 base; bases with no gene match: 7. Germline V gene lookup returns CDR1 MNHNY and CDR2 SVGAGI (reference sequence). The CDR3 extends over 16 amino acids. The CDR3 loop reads CASSYFRQGGNQPQHF. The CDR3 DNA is TGTGCCAGCAGTTACTTCCGACAGGGAGGTAATCAGCCCCAGCATTTT.

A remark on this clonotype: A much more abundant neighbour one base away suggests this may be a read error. The CDR3 DNA sequence: TGTGCCAGCAGCTCCTGGGCAGGGGGAAACTATGGCTACACCTTC. Amino acid sequence: CASSSWAGGNYGYTF. The chain joins TRBV7-2 to TRBJ1-2; 7 bases align to TRBD1. Germline V gene data show CDR1 as SGHTA and CDR2 as FQGNSA. This CDR3 is built from 15 residues. V shed 4 bases, J shed 2 bases, and the junction held 7 bases outside the gene matches.

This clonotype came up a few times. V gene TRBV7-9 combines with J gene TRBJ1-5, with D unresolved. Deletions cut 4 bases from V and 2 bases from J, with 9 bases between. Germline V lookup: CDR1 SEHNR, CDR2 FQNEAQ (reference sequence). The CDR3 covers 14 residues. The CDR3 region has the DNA TGTGCCAGCAGCTCTCCCCTAGGCAATCAGCCCCAGCATTTT. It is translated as CASSSPLGNQPQHF.

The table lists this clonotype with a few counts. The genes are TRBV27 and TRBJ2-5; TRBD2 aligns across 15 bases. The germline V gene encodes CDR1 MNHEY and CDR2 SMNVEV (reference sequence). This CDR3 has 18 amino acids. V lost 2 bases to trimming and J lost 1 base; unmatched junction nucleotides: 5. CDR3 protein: CASSLIGLAGGPQETQYF. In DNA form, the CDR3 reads TGTGCCAGCAGTTTAATAGGACTAGCGGGGGGGCCCCAAGAGACCCAGTACTTC.

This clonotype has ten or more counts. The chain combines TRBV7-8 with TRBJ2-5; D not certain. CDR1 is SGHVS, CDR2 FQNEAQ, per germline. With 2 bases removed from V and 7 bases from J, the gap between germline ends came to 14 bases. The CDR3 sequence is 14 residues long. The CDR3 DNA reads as TGTGCCAGCAGCTTATTCGACTGGGCCATGACCCAGTACTTC. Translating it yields CASSLFDWAMTQYF.

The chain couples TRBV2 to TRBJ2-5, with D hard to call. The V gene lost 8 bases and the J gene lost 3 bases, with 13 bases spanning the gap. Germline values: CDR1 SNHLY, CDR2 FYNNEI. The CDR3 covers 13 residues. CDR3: CASLMSVKETQYF. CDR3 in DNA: TGTGCCAGCCTTATGTCGGTAAAAGAGACCCAGTACTTC.

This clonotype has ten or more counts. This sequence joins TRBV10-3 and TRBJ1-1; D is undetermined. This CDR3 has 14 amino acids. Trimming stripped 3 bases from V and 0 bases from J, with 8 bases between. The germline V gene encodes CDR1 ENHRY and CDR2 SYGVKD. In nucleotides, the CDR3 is TGTGCCATCAGTGAAGGCACCCTGAACACTGAAGCTTTCTTT. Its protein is CAISEGTLNTEAFF.

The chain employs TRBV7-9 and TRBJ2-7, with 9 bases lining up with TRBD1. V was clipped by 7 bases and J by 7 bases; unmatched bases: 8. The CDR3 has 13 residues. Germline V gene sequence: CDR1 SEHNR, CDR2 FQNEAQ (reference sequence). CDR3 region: CASTRTGVEEQYV. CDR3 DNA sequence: TGTGCCAGCACCCGGACAGGGGTGGAGGAGCAGTACGTC.

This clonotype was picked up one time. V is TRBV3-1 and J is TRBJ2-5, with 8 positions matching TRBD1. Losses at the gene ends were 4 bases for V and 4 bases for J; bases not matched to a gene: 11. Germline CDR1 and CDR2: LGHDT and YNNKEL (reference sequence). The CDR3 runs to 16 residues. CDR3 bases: TGTGCCAGCAGCCCTAACCATGGCAGGGGGCGAGAGACCCAGTACTTC. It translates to CASSPNHGRGRETQYF.

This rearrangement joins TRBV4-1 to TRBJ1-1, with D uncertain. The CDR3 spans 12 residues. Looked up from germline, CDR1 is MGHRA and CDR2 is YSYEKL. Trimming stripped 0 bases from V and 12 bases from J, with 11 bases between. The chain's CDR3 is CASSQDVWFPFF. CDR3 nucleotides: TGCGCCAGCAGCCAAGATGTTTGGTTTCCTTTCTTT.